These 22 T cell receptor beta chains came from one sample sequenced in a study of Ad26.COV2.S vaccination and SARS-CoV-2 variants. Stated treatment: approximately 18 received Ad26.COV2.S at low or high dose, single or two shots; roughly five received placebo; per-sample allocation not given. On day 63 after the first injection, vaccine and placebo recipients gave samples. Assay used: immunoSEQ multiplex PCR; TCRdb lists only in-frame clones, some missing. The data hold about 400,000 clones, with 88% observed a single time. Sample: peripheral blood, taken in a trial of Ad26.COV2.S vaccine versus placebo. These receptors were obtained from a person aged 18-60 years who received the Ad26.COV2.S COVID-19 vaccine or a placebo.

This chain connects TRBV7-2 to TRBJ2-7; 7 bases are shared with TRBD1. The CDR3 length is 14 residues. V shed 2 bases, J shed 3 bases, and the junction held 4 bases outside the gene matches. Germline CDR1 and CDR2: SGHTA and FQGNSA. DNA for the CDR3: TGTGCCAGCAGCTTAATGGGGACAGACTACGAGCAGTACTTC. Its translation: CASSLMGTDYEQYF.

A word on this clone: One junction end does not reproduce the germline sequence, and a read error may be involved. This sequence joins TRBV7-3 and TRBJ2-2; D is undetermined. Germline CDR1 is SGHTA and CDR2 is FQGTGA. This CDR3 contains 13 residues. As DNA, the CDR3 is TGTGCCAGCAGCTTAACGAAAACCGGGGAGCTGTTTTTT. Residues: CASSLTKTGELFF.

The chain combines TRBV6-2 or TRBV6-3 with TRBJ2-3; D is unresolved. The CDR3 sequence is 14 residues long. Trimming removed 2 bases at V and 2 bases at J, with 8 bases between. The germline V gene encodes CDR1 MNHEY and CDR2 SVGEGT. CDR3 protein: CASSYRLPTDTQYF. In DNA, the CDR3 is TGTGCCAGCAGTTACCGACTTCCCACAGATACGCAGTATTTT.

The chain has TRBV5-1 and TRBJ1-1; 7 nucleotides match TRBD1. The germline gives CDR1 SGHRS, CDR2 YFSETQ. CDR3 size: 14 residues. After removal of 4 bases from V and 3 bases from J, the junction contained 6 bases not matched to a gene. CDR3 sequence reads: CASSVNQGDTEAFF. In nucleotides, the CDR3 is TGCGCCAGCAGCGTAAATCAGGGGGACACTGAAGCTTTCTTT.

This chain links TRBV7-2 with TRBJ2-6, with 8 nucleotides matching TRBD2. V trimming: 5 bases; J trimming: 2 bases; junction bases outside the gene matches: 11. Germline CDR1 reads SGHTA; CDR2 reads FQGNSA. This CDR3 spans 18 amino acids. The DNA for the CDR3 is TGTGCCAGCAGCCCCGGCACGGGAGGGGGTACTGGGGCCAACGTCCTGACTTTC. Translating gives CASSPGTGGGTGANVLTF.

In this sample, this clone turned up once. The chain joins TRBV5-1 to TRBJ2-7, with D possibly called TRBD1 or TRBD2 (5 bases each). CDR1 is SGHRS and CDR2 is YFSETQ in the germline V gene. The V gene lost 0 bases and the J gene lost 2 bases, with 9 bases spanning the gap. The CDR3 contains 14 residues. The CDR3 DNA reads TGCGCCAGCAGCTTGGGGGACCGAACCTACGAGCAGTACTTC. Protein: CASSLGDRTYEQYF.

The chain carries TRBV27 and TRBJ1-2, with D possibly matching TRBD1 (5 bases). V shed 2 bases and J shed 5 bases, with 9 bases lying between them. The CDR3 has 13 amino acids. CDR1 is MNHEY, CDR2 SMNVEV, per germline (reference sequence). The CDR3 sequence: CASSLGTYYGYTF. The CDR3 DNA reads as TGTGCCAGCAGTTTAGGGACGTATTATGGCTACACCTTC.

Concerning this clone itself: Other DNA sequences in the same sample also yield this CDR3. This chain connects TRBV7-2 to TRBJ2-5; D not resolved. CDR3 length: 13 amino acids. Germline loops: CDR1 SGHTA, CDR2 FQGNSA. V lost 0 bases to trimming and J lost 1 base, with 3 bases between them. DNA for the CDR3: TGTGCCAGCAGCTTAGCGTCCCAAGAGACCCAGTACTTC. Its protein is CASSLASQETQYF.

Written as DNA, the CDR3 is TGTGCCAGCAGCGTTGGGGCGGAGATCACAGATACGCAGTATTTT. Translated, it gives CASSVGAEITDTQYF. The chain is built from TRBV9 and TRBJ2-3; possible D gene TRBD1, 5 bases. This CDR3 contains 15 residues. The germline gives CDR1 SGDLS, CDR2 YYNGEE. V shed 2 bases and J shed 2 bases, with 12 bases lying between them.

The genes are TRBV7-3 and TRBJ1-1, with 10 bases fitting TRBD1. Looked up from germline, CDR1 is SGHTA and CDR2 is FQGTGA. V gave up 5 bases and J gave up 1 base; unmatched junction bases: 16. The CDR3 is 19 amino acids. CDR3 protein: CASSETGGVRPSANTEAFF. The CDR3, as DNA: TGTGCCAGCAGCGAGACAGGGGGCGTCCGACCATCTGCGAACACTGAAGCTTTCTTT.

The J gene is TRBJ1-2, the V gene TRBV14; D is perhaps TRBD1 (6 bases). CDR1 SGHDN and CDR2 FVKESK come from the germline V gene. CDR3 size: 15 residues. Trimming stripped 1 base from V and 3 bases from J, with 12 bases between. DNA of the CDR3: TGTGCCAGCAGCCAAGTGGACAGAGCTTACTATGGCTACACCTTC. This codes for CASSQVDRAYYGYTF.

The chain recombines TRBV7-7 with TRBJ1-1; D is perhaps TRBD1 (6 bases). Looked up from germline, CDR1 is SSHAT and CDR2 is FNYEAQ (reference sequence). V lost 4 bases and J 0 bases, leaving 6 bases between the germline ends. The CDR3 is 13 residues long. The CDR3 region is CASSYRVNTEAFF. The CDR3 DNA is TGTGCCAGCAGCTACAGGGTGAACACTGAAGCTTTCTTT.

This clone was found a few times. The chain uses TRBV6-5 and TRBJ1-1; TRBD1 agrees at 7 bases. The CDR3 length is 14 residues. V shed 7 bases, J shed 4 bases, and the junction held 9 bases outside the gene matches. Germline CDR1 reads MNHEY; CDR2 reads SVGAGI. CDR3: CASTLGGGITEAFF. CDR3 nucleotide sequence: TGTGCCAGCACCTTAGGGGGCGGAATCACTGAAGCTTTCTTT.

The chain couples TRBV5-1 to TRBJ2-5, with 9 bases lining up with TRBD2. The CDR3 has 16 amino acids. Trimming removed 0 bases from V and 9 bases from J; junction bases left unmatched: 12. Germline V gene lookup returns CDR1 SGHRS and CDR2 YFSETQ. This CDR3 is CASSLALAGGPQAQYF. DNA of the CDR3: TGCGCCAGCAGCTTGGCCTTGGCGGGGGGGCCCCAGGCCCAGTACTTC.

The rearrangement links TRBV2 to TRBJ1-2, with D possibly matching TRBD1 (5 bases). Trimming removed 6 bases at V and 4 bases at J, with 12 bases between. The CDR3 is made up of 13 amino acids. Germline CDR1 SNHLY, CDR2 FYNNEI. CDR3 in amino acids: CASSGLGVYGYTF. DNA for the CDR3: TGTGCCAGCAGCGGGCTGGGGGTCTATGGCTACACCTTC. Full variable domain (remainder filled in from reference TRBV2 and TRBJ1-2): EPEVTQTPSHQVTQMGQEVILRCVPISNHLYFYWYRQILGQKVEFLVSFYNNEISEKSEIFDDQFSVERPDGSNFTLKIRSTKLEDSAMYFCASSGLGVYGYTFGSGTRLTVV.

The V and J genes are TRBV3-1 (or the pseudogene TRBV3-2) and TRBJ2-5; D not resolved. This CDR3 has 13 residues. Trimming left V 0 bases short and J 0 bases short, with 2 bases between. Germline CDR1 is LGHDT and CDR2 is YNNKEL (reference sequence). The CDR3 DNA reads TGTGCCAGCAGCCAAGACAACCAAGAGACCCAGTACTTC. This gives the protein CASSQDNQETQYF.

CDR3 DNA sequence: TGTGCCAGCTCACCACAGGGGTGGTTAGACAAAAACATTCAGTACTTC. Translating gives CASSPQGWLDKNIQYF. This chain links TRBV18 with TRBJ2-4; tentatively, D is TRBD1 (5 bases). Trimming removed 1 base from V and 3 bases from J, with 13 bases in between. There are 16 residues in the CDR3. The V gene's germline CDR1 is KGHSH and CDR2 LQKENI. Full variable domain (remainder filled in from reference TRBV18 and TRBJ2-4): NAGVMQNPRHLVRRRGQEARLRCSPMKGHSHVYWYRQLPEEGLKFMVYLQKENIIDESGMPKERFSAEFPKEGPSILRIQQVVRGDSAAYFCASSPQGWLDKNIQYFGAGTRLSVL.

The chain has TRBV2 and TRBJ1-1; 7 bases are shared with TRBD1. In germline, CDR1 is SNHLY, CDR2 FYNNEI. J gave up 0 bases and V 4 bases, and 5 bases lay outside the gene matches. There are 15 residues in the CDR3. The chain's CDR3 is CASSVRQGLNTEAFF. CDR3 coding DNA: TGTGCCAGCAGTGTAAGACAGGGCCTGAACACTGAAGCTTTCTTT.

The rearrangement joins TRBV6-5 to TRBJ1-4; D is undetermined. CDR1 and CDR2 from the germline V gene are MNHEY and SVGAGI. V was clipped by 10 bases and J by 5 bases, with 14 bases between them. The CDR3 runs to 13 residues. The CDR3, as DNA: TGTGCCACCTCGGACGGAGTGAATGAAAAACTGTTTTTT. It encodes CATSDGVNEKLFF.

The chain carries TRBV7-8 and TRBJ2-7, with 8 bases fitting TRBD1. The germline V gene encodes CDR1 SGHVS and CDR2 FQNEAQ. The CDR3 is made up of 15 amino acids. V shed 9 bases and J 3 bases; nucleotides not matched to a gene: 13. The CDR3 region is CASAPQGATIYEQYF. CDR3 bases: TGTGCCAGTGCCCCTCAGGGGGCTACAATCTACGAGCAGTACTTC.

This clone was observed a single time. V usage is TRBV5-4 and J usage is TRBJ2-1; tentatively, D is TRBD2 (6 bases). The CDR3 covers 16 residues. Germline lookup yields CDR1 SGHNT and CDR2 YYREEE (reference sequence). The ends were cut back, 0 bases at V and 0 bases at J, with 10 bases in the middle. CDR3 sequence reads: CASSLGAGSSYNEQFF. Written as DNA, the CDR3 is TGTGCCAGCAGCTTGGGGGCGGGAAGCTCCTACAATGAGCAGTTCTTC.

The CDR3 DNA reads as TGTGCCAGCATCGAGCTGGGGTTCTCCGAGGGCGAGCAGTACTTC. The encoded protein is CASIELGFSEGEQYF. V is TRBV6-5 and J is TRBJ2-7; D perhaps matches TRBD2 (5 bases). The germline V and J ends were trimmed by 7 bases and 6 bases, with 22 bases remaining between them. The CDR3 loop spans 15 amino acids. CDR1 MNHEY and CDR2 SVGAGI come from the germline V gene.